One T cell receptor beta chain is described in this entry. No antigen is known for it. The sample is drawn from a study of cytomegalovirus exposure and HLA in healthy donors. Study conclusions and caveats: It was reportedly the case that the classifier diagnosed cytomegalovirus status with high specificity and sensitivity. Under in vitro conditions, a few CMV-associated chains were confirmed as specific for CMV antigens. The study put about 180 TCR beta chains on its list as cytomegalovirus-associated.

Here immunoSEQ multiplex PCR was the method, and the copy in TCRdb shows in-frame clones only, minus some. Of about 160,000 clones listed, 70% to 90% are singletons. The sequencing input was PBMCs. The receptor was isolated from a woman aged 18-29 years in good health and CMV-seronegative.

The CDR3 loop is CASSFATGGYGYTF. The DNA for the CDR3 is TGTGCCAGCAGCTTCGCCACAGGGGGCTATGGCTACACCTTC. J is TRBJ1-2 and V is TRBV7-9; 8 nucleotides match TRBD1. Germline V lookup: CDR1 SEHNR, CDR2 FQNEAQ (reference sequence). This CDR3 comprises 14 residues. V was pared by 3 bases and J by 4 bases, with 4 bases of the junction left unmatched.